These T cell receptor beta chains were read from a single sample in a study of T cells in Graves' hyperthyroidism and ophthalmopathy. In TCRdb, the multiplex PCR reads were re-called with MiXCR into one record per CDR3 protein. This sample yields about 500,000 distinct CDR3 sequences, of which 17% are seen a single time; roughly 18% belongs to the top ten. Sequences were obtained from blood. Receptors were obtained from a woman between 18 and 29 years old with Graves' ophthalmopathy. The CDR3 runs from the conserved cysteine through the conserved F or W. D genes are given only for firm matches. The size field is filled for only some rows; it gives once, few, many or a size class.

d_call: .; v_call: TRBV20-1; clone_size: .; j_call: TRBJ1-5; cdr3_nt: TGCAGTGCTAATCAGGGTCACAATCAGCCCCAGCATTTT; cdr3_aa: CSANQGHNQPQHF
d_call: .; v_call: TRBV3-1; clone_size: many; j_call: TRBJ2-7; cdr3_nt: TGTGCCAGCAGCCAAGAACAGGGGAGGTACGAGCAGTACTTC; cdr3_aa: CASSQEQGRYEQYF
d_call: .; v_call: TRBV20-1; clone_size: many; j_call: TRBJ2-1; cdr3_nt: TGCAGTGCTAGAGATCTGTCCATGGTAGGCGAGCAGTTCTTC; cdr3_aa: CSARDLSMVGEQFF
d_call: TRBD2; v_call: TRBV7-3; clone_size: many; j_call: TRBJ2-7; cdr3_nt: TGTGCCAGCAGCTTATATGGGAGGGGTTTGGAGAACGAGCAGTACTTC; cdr3_aa: CASSLYGRGLENEQYF
d_call: TRBD1; v_call: TRBV3-1; clone_size: .; j_call: TRBJ1-6; cdr3_nt: TGTGCCAGCACCGCCGGGACAGAAGCTAATTCACCCCTCCACTTT; cdr3_aa: CASTAGTEANSPLHF
d_call: .; v_call: TRBV5-1; clone_size: many; j_call: TRBJ2-7; cdr3_nt: TGCGCCAGCAGCCCGGTAGGTCTATCCTACGAGCAGTACTTC; cdr3_aa: CASSPVGLSYEQYF
d_call: .; v_call: TRBV5-5; clone_size: .; j_call: TRBJ1-2; cdr3_nt: TGTGCCAGCAGCATGAGCGGGGGATTTGATGGCTACACCTTC; cdr3_aa: CASSMSGGFDGYTF
d_call: TRBD2; v_call: TRBV20-1; clone_size: many; j_call: TRBJ2-3; cdr3_nt: TGCAGTGCTAGAGATCAACGGGCTAGCGGTACAGATACGCAGTATTTT; cdr3_aa: CSARDQRASGTDTQYF
d_call: .; v_call: TRBV6-1; clone_size: .; j_call: TRBJ1-1; cdr3_nt: TGTGCCAGCCAGGACAGCTTGAACACTGAAGCTTTCTTT; cdr3_aa: CASQDSLNTEAFF
d_call: TRBD1; v_call: TRBV9; clone_size: .; j_call: TRBJ1-1; cdr3_nt: TGTGCCAGTTCTGGGGACAGGGGATACACTGAAGCTTTCTTT; cdr3_aa: CASSGDRGYTEAFF